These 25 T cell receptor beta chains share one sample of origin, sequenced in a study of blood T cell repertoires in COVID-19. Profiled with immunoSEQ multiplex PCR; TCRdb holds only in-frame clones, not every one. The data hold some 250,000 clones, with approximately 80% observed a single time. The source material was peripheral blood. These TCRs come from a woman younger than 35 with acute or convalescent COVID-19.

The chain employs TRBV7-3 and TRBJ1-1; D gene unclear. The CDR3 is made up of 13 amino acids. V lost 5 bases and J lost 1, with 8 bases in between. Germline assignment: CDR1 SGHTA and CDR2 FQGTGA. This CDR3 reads CASSPVPNTEAFF. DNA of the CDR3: TGTGCCAGCAGCCCGGTCCCGAACACTGAAGCTTTCTTT.

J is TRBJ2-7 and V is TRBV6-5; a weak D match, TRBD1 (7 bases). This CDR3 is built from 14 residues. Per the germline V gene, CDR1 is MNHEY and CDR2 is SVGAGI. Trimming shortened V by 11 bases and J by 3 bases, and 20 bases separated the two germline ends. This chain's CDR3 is CAGGTDPRVYEQYF. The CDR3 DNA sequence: TGTGCCGGGGGGACAGACCCTAGGGTCTACGAGCAGTACTTC.

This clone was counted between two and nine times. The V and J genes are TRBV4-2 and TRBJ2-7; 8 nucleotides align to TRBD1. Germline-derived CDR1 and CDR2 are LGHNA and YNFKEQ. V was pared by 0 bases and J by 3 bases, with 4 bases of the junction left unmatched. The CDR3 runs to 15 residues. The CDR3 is CASSQEQGGFYEQYF. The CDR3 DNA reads TGTGCCAGCAGCCAAGAACAGGGGGGCTTCTACGAGCAGTACTTC.

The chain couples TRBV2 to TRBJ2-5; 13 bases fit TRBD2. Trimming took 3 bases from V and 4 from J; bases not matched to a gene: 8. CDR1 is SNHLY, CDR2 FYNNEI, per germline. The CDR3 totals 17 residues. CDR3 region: CASSEELAGGPGETQYF. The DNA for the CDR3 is TGTGCCAGCAGTGAGGAACTAGCGGGAGGGCCCGGAGAGACCCAGTACTTC.

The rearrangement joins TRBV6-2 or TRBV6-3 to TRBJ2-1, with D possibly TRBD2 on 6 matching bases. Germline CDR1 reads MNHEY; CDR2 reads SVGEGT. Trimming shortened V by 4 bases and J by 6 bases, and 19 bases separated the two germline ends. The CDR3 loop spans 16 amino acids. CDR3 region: CASSWGTSQRFNEQFF. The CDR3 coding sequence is TGTGCCAGCAGTTGGGGTACTAGCCAACGGTTCAATGAGCAGTTCTTC.

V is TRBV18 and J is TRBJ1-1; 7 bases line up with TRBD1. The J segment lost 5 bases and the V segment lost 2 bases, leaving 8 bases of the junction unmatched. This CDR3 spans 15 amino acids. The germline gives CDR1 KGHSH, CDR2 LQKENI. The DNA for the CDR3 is TGTGCCAGCTCACCAACAGGGGTGGCGGGGACTGAAGCTTTCTTT. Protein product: CASSPTGVAGTEAFF. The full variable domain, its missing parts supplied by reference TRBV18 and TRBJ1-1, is NAGVMQNPRHLVRRRGQEARLRCSPMKGHSHVYWYRQLPEEGLKFMVYLQKENIIDESGMPKERFSAEFPKEGPSILRIQQVVRGDSAAYFCASSPTGVAGTEAFFGQGTRLTVV.

CDR3 nucleotides: TGTGCCAGTCAAAGGACAGAAGCGAATTCACCCCTCCACTTT. It translates to CASQRTEANSPLHF. The chain combines TRBV2 with TRBJ1-6; maybe TRBD1 (6 bases). Trimming left V 9 bases short and J 7 bases short, with 16 bases between. The CDR3 spans 14 residues. CDR1 is SNHLY, CDR2 FYNNEI, per germline.

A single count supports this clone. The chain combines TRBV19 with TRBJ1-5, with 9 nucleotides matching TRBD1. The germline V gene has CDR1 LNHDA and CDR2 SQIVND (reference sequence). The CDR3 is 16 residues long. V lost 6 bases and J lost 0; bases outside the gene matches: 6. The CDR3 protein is CASRGQGTYSNQPQHF. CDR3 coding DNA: TGTGCCAGTAGAGGACAGGGGACCTATAGCAATCAGCCCCAGCATTTT.

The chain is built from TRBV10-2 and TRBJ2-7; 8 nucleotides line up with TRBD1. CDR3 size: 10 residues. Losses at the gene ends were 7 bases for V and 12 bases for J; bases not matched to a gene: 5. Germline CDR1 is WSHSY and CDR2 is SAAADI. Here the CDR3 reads CASNSDRVYF. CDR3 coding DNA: TGCGCCAGCAACTCGGACAGGGTGTACTTC.

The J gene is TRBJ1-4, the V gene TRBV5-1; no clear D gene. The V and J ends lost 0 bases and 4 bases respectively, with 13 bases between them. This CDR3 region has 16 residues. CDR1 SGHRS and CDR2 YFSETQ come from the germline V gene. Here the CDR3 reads CASSLVPGGSNEKLFF. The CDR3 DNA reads TGCGCCAGCAGCTTGGTCCCTGGAGGGAGTAATGAAAAACTGTTTTTT.

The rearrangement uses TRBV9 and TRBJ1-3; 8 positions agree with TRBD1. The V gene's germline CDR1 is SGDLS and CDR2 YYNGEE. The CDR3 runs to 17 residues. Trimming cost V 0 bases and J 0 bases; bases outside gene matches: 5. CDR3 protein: CASSVAGQGSSGNTIYF. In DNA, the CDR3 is TGTGCCAGCAGCGTAGCCGGACAGGGAAGCTCTGGAAACACCATATATTTT.

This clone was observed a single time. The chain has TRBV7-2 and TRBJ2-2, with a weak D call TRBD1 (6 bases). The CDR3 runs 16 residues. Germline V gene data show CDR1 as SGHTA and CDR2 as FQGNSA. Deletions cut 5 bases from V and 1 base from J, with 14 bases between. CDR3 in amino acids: CASSQIRGLNTGELFF. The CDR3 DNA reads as TGTGCCAGCAGCCAAATCAGGGGATTGAACACCGGGGAGCTGTTTTTT.

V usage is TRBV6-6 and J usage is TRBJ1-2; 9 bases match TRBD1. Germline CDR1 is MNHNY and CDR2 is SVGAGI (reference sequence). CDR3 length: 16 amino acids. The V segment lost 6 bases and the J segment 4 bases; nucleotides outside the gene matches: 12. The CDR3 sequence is CASSPGGGQGFYGYTF. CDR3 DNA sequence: TGTGCCAGCAGCCCAGGGGGTGGACAGGGGTTCTATGGCTACACCTTC.

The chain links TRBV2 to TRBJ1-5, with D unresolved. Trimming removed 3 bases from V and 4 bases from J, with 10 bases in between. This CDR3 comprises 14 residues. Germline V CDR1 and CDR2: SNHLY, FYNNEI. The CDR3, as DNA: TGTGCCAGCAGTGACAGGCGGGTAAATCAGCCCCAGCATTTT. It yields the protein CASSDRRVNQPQHF. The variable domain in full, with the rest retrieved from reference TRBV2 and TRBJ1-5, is EPEVTQTPSHQVTQMGQEVILRCVPISNHLYFYWYRQILGQKVEFLVSFYNNEISEKSEIFDDQFSVERPDGSNFTLKIRSTKLEDSAMYFCASSDRRVNQPQHFGDGTRLSIL.

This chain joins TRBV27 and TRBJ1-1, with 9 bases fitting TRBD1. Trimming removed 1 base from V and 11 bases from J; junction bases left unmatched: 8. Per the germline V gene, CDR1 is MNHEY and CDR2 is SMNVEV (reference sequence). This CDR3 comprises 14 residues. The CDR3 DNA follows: TGTGCCAGCAGTTTATGGGGACAGGGCGTCGGGGCTTTCTTT. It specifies CASSLWGQGVGAFF.

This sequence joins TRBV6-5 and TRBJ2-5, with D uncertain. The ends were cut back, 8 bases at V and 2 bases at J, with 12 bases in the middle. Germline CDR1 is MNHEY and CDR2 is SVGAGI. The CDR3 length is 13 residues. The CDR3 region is CASSWQEQETQYF. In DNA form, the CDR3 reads TGTGCCAGCTCCTGGCAGGAACAAGAGACCCAGTACTTC.

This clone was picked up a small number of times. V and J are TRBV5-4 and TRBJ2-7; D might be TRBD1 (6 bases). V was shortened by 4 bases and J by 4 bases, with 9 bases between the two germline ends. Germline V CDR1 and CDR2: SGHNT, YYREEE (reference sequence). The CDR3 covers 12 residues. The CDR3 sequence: CASSLQGYEQYF. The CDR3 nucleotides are TGTGCCAGCAGCCTACAGGGTTACGAGCAGTACTTC.

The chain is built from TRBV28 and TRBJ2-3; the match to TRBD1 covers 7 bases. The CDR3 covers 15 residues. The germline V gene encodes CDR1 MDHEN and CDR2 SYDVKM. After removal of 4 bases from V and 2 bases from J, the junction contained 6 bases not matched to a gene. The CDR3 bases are TGTGCCAGCAGTTCAGCCGGGACAGACACAGATACGCAGTATTTT. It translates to CASSSAGTDTDTQYF. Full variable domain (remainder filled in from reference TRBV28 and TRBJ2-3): DVKVTQSSRYLVKRTGEKVFLECVQDMDHENMFWYRQDPGLGLRLIYFSYDVKMKEKGDIPEGYSVSREKKERFSLILESASTNQTSMYLCASSSAGTDTDTQYFGPGTRLTVL.

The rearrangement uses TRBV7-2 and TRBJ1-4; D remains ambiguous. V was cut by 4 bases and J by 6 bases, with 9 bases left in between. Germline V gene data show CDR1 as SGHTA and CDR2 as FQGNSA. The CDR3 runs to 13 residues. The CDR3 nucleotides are TGTGCCAGCAGCTCCACAAACGATGAAAAACTGTTTTTT. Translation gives CASSSTNDEKLFF.

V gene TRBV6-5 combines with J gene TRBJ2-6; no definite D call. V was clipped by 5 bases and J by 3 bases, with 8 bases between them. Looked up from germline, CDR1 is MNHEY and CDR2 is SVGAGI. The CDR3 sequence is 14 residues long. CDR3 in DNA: TGTGCCAGCAGTCGAGAGTTTGGGGCCAACGTCCTGACTTTC. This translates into CASSREFGANVLTF.

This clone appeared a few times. The CDR3 here is CASSYDRAGTEAFF. CDR3 DNA sequence: TGTGCCAGCAGTTACGACAGGGCGGGAACTGAAGCTTTCTTT. The rearrangement joins TRBV6-6 to TRBJ1-1; 7 nucleotides match TRBD1. Losses at the gene ends were 2 bases for V and 5 bases for J; bases not matched to a gene: 5. The germline gives CDR1 MNHNY, CDR2 SVGAGI (reference sequence). This CDR3 region has 14 residues.

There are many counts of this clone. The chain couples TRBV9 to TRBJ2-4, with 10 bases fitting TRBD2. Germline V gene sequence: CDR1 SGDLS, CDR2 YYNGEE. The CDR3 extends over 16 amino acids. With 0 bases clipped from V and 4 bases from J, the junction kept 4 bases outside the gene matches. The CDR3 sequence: CASSVEAGGGKNIQYF. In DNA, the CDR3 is TGTGCCAGCAGCGTAGAAGCGGGAGGGGGGAAAAACATTCAGTACTTC.

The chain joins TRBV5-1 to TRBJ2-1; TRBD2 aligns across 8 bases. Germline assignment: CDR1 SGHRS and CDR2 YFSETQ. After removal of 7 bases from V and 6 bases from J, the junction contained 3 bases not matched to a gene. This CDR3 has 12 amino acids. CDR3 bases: TGCGCCAGCGCGGGGGGTTCCAATGAGCAGTTCTTC. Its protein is CASAGGSNEQFF.

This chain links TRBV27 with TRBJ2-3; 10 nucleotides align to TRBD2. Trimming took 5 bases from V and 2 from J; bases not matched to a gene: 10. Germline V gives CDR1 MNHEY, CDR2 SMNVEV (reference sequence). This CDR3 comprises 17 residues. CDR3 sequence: CASSPAGTSDLTDTQYF. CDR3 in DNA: TGTGCCAGCAGTCCGGCCGGGACTAGCGATCTCACAGATACGCAGTATTTT.

The CDR3 sequence is CSVARQGQETQYF. The CDR3 bases are TGCAGCGTAGCAAGACAGGGTCAGGAGACCCAGTACTTC. The chain employs TRBV29-1 and TRBJ2-5; 7 bases map to TRBD1. The CDR3 covers 13 residues. Trimming removed 6 bases from V and 5 bases from J; junction bases left unmatched: 9. In germline, CDR1 is SQVTM, CDR2 ANQGSEA.